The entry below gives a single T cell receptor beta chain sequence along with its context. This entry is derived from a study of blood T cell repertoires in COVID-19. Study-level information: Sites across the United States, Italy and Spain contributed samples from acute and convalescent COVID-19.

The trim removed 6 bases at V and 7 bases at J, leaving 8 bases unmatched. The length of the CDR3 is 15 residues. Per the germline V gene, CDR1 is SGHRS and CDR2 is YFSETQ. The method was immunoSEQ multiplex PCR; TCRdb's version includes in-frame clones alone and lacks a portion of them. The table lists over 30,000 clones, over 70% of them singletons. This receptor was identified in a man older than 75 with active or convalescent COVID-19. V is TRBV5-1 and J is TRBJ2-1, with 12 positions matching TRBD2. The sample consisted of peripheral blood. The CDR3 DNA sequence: TGCGCCAGCAACCCAACTAGCGGGAGGACGAATGAGCAGTTCTTC. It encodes CASNPTSGRTNEQFF.